This TCR beta chain was documented in a study of CD8+CD57+ T cells in acquired aplastic anemia. Study-level results: Overlapping CD8+ CDR3 repertoires of patients and controls contained approximately 28 shared sequences. For CD8+ Simpson's diversity, patients and controls showed no significant difference.

Sequenced patients had shown CD8+CD57+ cell expansion by flow cytometry. TCR beta VDJ and CDR3 were profiled, and genomic DNA was the template. One entry per CDR3 protein, called by TCRdb with MiXCR from the reads. The table has about 250,000 distinct CDR3 sequences, around 43% seen once. Regarding this clonotype: The target antigen is unknown.

The length of the CDR3 is 16 residues. Per the germline V gene, CDR1 is SGHTA and CDR2 is FQGNSA. The V gene lost 5 bases and the J gene lost 0 bases, with 16 bases spanning the gap. Material: sorted CD4+, CD8+, or CD8+CD57+ T cells (not recorded which) from PBMCs. The J gene is TRBJ1-1, the V gene TRBV7-2; D unclear. The TCR sequence derives from a human donor with aplastic anemia. DNA for the CDR3: TGTGCCAGCAGCGTGGGGAGGTGGAATATGAACACTGAAGCTTTCTTT. It translates to CASSVGRWNMNTEAFF.